The sequence of this T cell receptor (beta chain) was determined in a study of patients and donors after allogeneic stem cell transplantation. TCRdb re-called the RT-PCR reads through MiXCR, storing one row per CDR3 protein. The sample has 25,000 to 30,000 distinct CDR3 sequences, about 8% seen once; the top ten hold 45% to 60%. The CDR3 is 14 residues long. CDR1 and CDR2 from the germline V gene are SGHTA and FQGNSA. Trimming stripped 2 bases from V and 4 bases from J, with 11 bases between. The chain links TRBV7-2 to TRBJ1-2; no clear D. This TCR came from a human donor who was either an allogeneic HSCT recipient or a stem cell or donor lymphocyte infusion donor (not recorded which). It is not recorded whose cells these are; they may come from a transplant donor. The sequenced sample consisted of blood, either unsorted or a sorted T cell fraction (not recorded which). CDR3 protein: CASSLSGGSYGYTF. CDR3 nucleotides: TGTGCCAGCAGCTTATCGGGAGGAAGCTATGGCTACACCTTC.